This TCR beta chain derives from a study of regulatory T cells in long-lasting Graves disease. Looking at the study overall: Graves' patients, diagnosed recently, had received antithyroid drugs under 3 months.

The time point was: newly diagnosed GD, antithyroid drugs for less than 3 months. PBMC RNA served as the TCR library source. Patient provenance is recorded as an endocrinology department in Xi'an, China. Germline values: CDR1 SGHVS, CDR2 FQNEAQ. V lost 3 bases and J 0 bases, leaving 18 bases between the germline ends. The CDR3 has 17 residues. The sample holds many counts of this clonotype. In building TCR beta libraries, iRepertoire HTBI primers were used together with Arm-PCR of CDR3 regions. TCRdb ran MiXCR on the multiplex PCR reads and lists one entry per CDR3 protein. The repertoire holds about 400,000 distinct CDR3 sequences, with around 16% as singletons. Another study also made use of these data, one on T cells in Graves' hyperthyroidism and ophthalmopathy. That study reports: Most expanded thyroid clonotypes above 0.001 recurred in blood. By a 13 V-J model, ophthalmopathy was set apart from stable hyperthyroidism.

The chain recombines TRBV7-8 with TRBJ2-7, with D possibly called TRBD1 or TRBD2 (6 bases each). This receptor was taken from a young woman with Graves disease. Here the sequenced sample was peripheral blood mononuclear cells (PBMCs), taken at new diagnosis, from a patient treated with antithyroid drugs. The CDR3 bases are TGTGCCAGCAGCTTCCCTCTGGACGGGGGCCCCTCCTACGAGCAGTACTTC. Amino acid sequence: CASSFPLDGGPSYEQYF.